This is a list of T cell receptor beta chains from one sample in a study of T cell responses to AZD1222 COVID-19 vaccine. The method was immunoSEQ multiplex PCR; TCRdb's version includes in-frame clones alone and lacks a portion of them. The data show roughly 200,000 clones, 80% to 95% seen once. Source: peripheral blood, taken 28 days after the second dose of the MenACWY control vaccine. These TCRs come from an adult who received the MenACWY meningococcal vaccine as a control. Both conserved end residues are part of each CDR3. The D gene is left open where the match is weak. Clone size is given for some rows only: seen once, a few or many times, or a class if the clone is expanded.

J,V,size,D,DNA,CDR3
TRBJ2-7,TRBV6-2/TRBV6-3,.,TRBD1,TGTGCCAGCAGTCGACAGGGTAGCTACGAGCAGTACTTC,CASSRQGSYEQYF
TRBJ2-2,TRBV9,.,.,TGTGCCAGCAGCGCCGCGAACACCGGGGAGCTGTTTTTT,CASSAANTGELFF
TRBJ1-2,TRBV6-2/TRBV6-3,.,TRBD1,TGTGCCAGCAGTTATACCCGGGGACAGGACTTACCTAACTATGGCTACACCTTC,CASSYTRGQDLPNYGYTF
TRBJ2-7,TRBV7-9,once,.,TGTGCCAGCAGCAGTTCGGTGGGGACCGACGGTTTATCCTACGAGCAGTACTTC,CASSSSVGTDGLSYEQYF
TRBJ2-5,TRBV10-3,.,.,TGTGCCATCAGCCCAAGTCTCGAAGCGGAGACCCAGTACTTC,CAISPSLEAETQYF
TRBJ1-2,TRBV7-3,.,TRBD1,TGTGCCAGCAGCCCCGGGACAGGGGGCTTCTATGGCTACACCTTC,CASSPGTGGFYGYTF
TRBJ1-6,TRBV14,.,TRBD1,TGTGCCAGCAGCCAAGAGACAGGGAGTTCACCCCTCCACTTT,CASSQETGSSPLHF
TRBJ2-2,TRBV10-1,.,.,TGCGCCAGCAGAAAAAGCCGGGCAACCACCGGGGAGCTGTTTTTT,CASRKSRATTGELFF
TRBJ1-2,TRBV3-1/TRBV3-2,.,.,TGTGCCAGCAGCCAAGATGTGGGGATGGGTGGCTACACCTTC,CASSQDVGMGGYTF
TRBJ1-2,TRBV4-1,.,TRBD1,TGCGCCGGCAGCCAACCGGGACAGGGGTCTGGCTACACCTTC,CAGSQPGQGSGYTF
TRBJ2-5,TRBV3-1/TRBV3-2,.,TRBD1,TGTGCCAGCAGCCCAAGGGGCAGGGGGCAAGAGACCCAGTACTTC,CASSPRGRGQETQYF
TRBJ1-5,TRBV7-9,.,.,TGTGCCAGCAGCTTCACAGAAAGCAATCAGCCCCAGCATTTT,CASSFTESNQPQHF
TRBJ1-2,TRBV7-2,.,.,TGTGCCAGCAGCCCCCTCCCATCTAACTATGGCTACACCTTC,CASSPLPSNYGYTF
TRBJ2-3,TRBV2,.,TRBD2,TGTGCCAGCAGCTACGGGGGGGCCGATGGAGATACGCAGTATTTT,CASSYGGADGDTQYF
TRBJ2-7,TRBV7-6,.,TRBD1,TGTGCCAGCAGCTTGGGACAGGGGGCTGGGTACGAGCAGTACTTC,CASSLGQGAGYEQYF
TRBJ2-3,TRBV30,.,.,TGTGCCTGGACCGCAAGAGGCCGGGCGACAGATACGCAGTATTTT,CAWTARGRATDTQYF
TRBJ2-4,TRBV5-1,.,.,TGCGCCAGCAGCGCAGACAAGACAATAGCCAAAAACATTCAGTACTTC,CASSADKTIAKNIQYF
TRBJ2-7,TRBV5-8,.,.,TGTGCCAGCAGCCCCCACTACGAGCAGTACTTC,CASSPHYEQYF
TRBJ2-3,TRBV7-9,.,.,TGTGCCAGCAGCTTCGGGATACAACCAAGCACAGATACGCAGTATTTT,CASSFGIQPSTDTQYF
TRBJ2-5,TRBV19,.,.,TGTGCCAGTAGTATACCGGGGAAAGAGACCCAGTACTTC,CASSIPGKETQYF
TRBJ1-1,TRBV11-2,.,.,TGTGCCAGCAGCTTTCGGAGCCCGGGACTGAAAAAAGAAGCTTTCTTT,CASSFRSPGLKKEAFF
TRBJ2-7,TRBV9,.,.,TGTGCCAGCAGCGTAGTAGGGGCTGCGGACGAGCAGTACTTC,CASSVVGAADEQYF
TRBJ2-3,TRBV4-2,once,TRBD2,TGTGCCAGCAGCCGAAAACGGACTAGCGCAGCAGATACGCAGTATTTT,CASSRKRTSAADTQYF
TRBJ1-5,TRBV28,.,.,TGTGCCAGCAGCTTCTCGAGGGGTCAGCCCCAGCATTTT,CASSFSRGQPQHF
TRBJ1-1,TRBV6-5,.,.,TGTGCCAGCAGTTACTCGAATCAGGGATGGACTGAAGCTTTCTTT,CASSYSNQGWTEAFF
TRBJ2-2,TRBV6-5,.,.,TGTGCCAGCAGTCGCCGGGCCCTAGGCGGGGAGCTGTTTTTT,CASSRRALGGELFF
TRBJ2-5,TRBV6-5,.,TRBD2,TGTGCCAGCAGGAAGCGGGGGGTTGAGACCCAGTACTTC,CASRKRGVETQYF
TRBJ2-7,TRBV4-1,.,.,TGCGCCAGCAGCCGATCCCAGACCCTCTACGAGCAGTACTTC,CASSRSQTLYEQYF
TRBJ2-2,TRBV19,.,TRBD2,TGTGCCAGTAGTCCCCTAGCGGGGGCCGGGGAGCTGTTTTTT,CASSPLAGAGELFF
TRBJ1-4,TRBV6-7,.,TRBD1,TGTGCCAGCACTCGGGACAGGGGAGAGACTAATGAAAAACTGTTTTTT,CASTRDRGETNEKLFF
TRBJ2-5,TRBV5-1,.,.,TGCGCCACCGCTGGGGCGGGGACCCAAGAGACCCAGTACTTC,CATAGAGTQETQYF
TRBJ1-6,TRBV6-5,once,.,TGTGCCAGCAGCTACCGGTTTAATTCACCCCTCCACTTT,CASSYRFNSPLHF
TRBJ1-1,TRBV6-6,.,.,TGTGCCAGCAGTCCTACAGGGATCGGAACTGAAGCTTTCTTT,CASSPTGIGTEAFF
TRBJ2-6,TRBV4-1,.,TRBD1,TGCGCCAGCAGCCTTAATCCGGGACAGGGATACGCTGGGGCCAACGTCCTGACTTTC,CASSLNPGQGYAGANVLTF
TRBJ2-3,TRBV6-5,.,.,TGTGCTAGTCGCACGGGGGTAGCTCCAGATACGCAGTATTTT,CASRTGVAPDTQYF
TRBJ1-1,TRBV11-2,.,.,TGTGCCAGCCAAGCGGGCACGATTGGGAACACTGAAGCTTTCTTT,CASQAGTIGNTEAFF
TRBJ2-7,TRBV2,.,TRBD1,TGTGCCAGCCAGGGGGACACATCCTACGAGCAGTACTTC,CASQGDTSYEQYF
TRBJ1-3,TRBV5-1,.,TRBD1,TGCGCCAGCAGCTCGGCTGGGGACAGAACCGGAAACACCATATATTTT,CASSSAGDRTGNTIYF
TRBJ1-4,TRBV9,once,.,TGTGCCAGCAGCCCTCAGCCTAATGAAAAACTGTTTTTT,CASSPQPNEKLFF
TRBJ2-3,TRBV7-2,.,.,TGTGCCAGCAGCTTAGCGTCGCTAGATACGCAGTATTTT,CASSLASLDTQYF
TRBJ1-4,TRBV15,.,TRBD1,TGTGCCACCAGCACGGCGGGACAGAATAATGAAAAACTGTTTTTT,CATSTAGQNNEKLFF
TRBJ1-1,TRBV7-2,once,.,TGTGCCAGCAGCTTGTGGGGGGGAGGGAACACTGAAGCTTTCTTT,CASSLWGGGNTEAFF
TRBJ2-7,TRBV28,.,TRBD1,TGTGCCAGCACTGGGACAGGGGCATACTACTACGAGCAGTACTTC,CASTGTGAYYYEQYF
TRBJ2-1,TRBV7-2,.,.,TGTGCCAGCAGCCCCAAACAGAGCTCCTACAATGAGCAGTTCTTC,CASSPKQSSYNEQFF
TRBJ1-2,TRBV30,.,TRBD1,TGTGCCTGGGGGACGTCCAGGGGGGGCGATCGGACTAACTATGGCTACACCTTC,CAWGTSRGGDRTNYGYTF